This T cell receptor (beta chain) was recorded in a study of T-cell memory formation after mild COVID-19 (dated by TCRdb to the early 2020s). For the study in its entirety: TCR sequence clusters from the two donors were largely donor specific. In a couple of donors, T-cell clones that expanded and contracted after mild COVID-19 were followed by sequencing TCRalpha and TCRbeta repertoires longitudinally. The cohort was made up of two young adult volunteers, one female and one male, who were previously healthy.

Overall study results and their limits: Clones contracting from day 15 to 85 had balanced CD4/CD8 phenotypes, while a second wave expanding from day 15 to 37 was biased towards CD4+. Some responding clones were detected in pre-infection memory, suggesting pre-existing cross-reactive memory T cells joined the SARS-CoV-2 response. Only a couple of mild cases were covered by the study, and larger cohorts that include severe cases with pre-infection samples were considered necessary. Contracting CD4+ clones turned up mainly in the CM and EM memory subsets, whereas EMRA was where CD8+ clones were enriched. SARS-CoV-2 specificity was not confirmed for the second-wave clones peaking on day 37.

TCRdb names Illumina NovaSeq 6000 as the instrument used. Using 5'RACE with constant-segment primers, TCRalpha and TCRbeta cDNA libraries were constructed, with sample barcodes and unique molecular identifiers added in the process. Trizol reagent was used to extract RNA from every sample. The libraries were amplified in two PCR steps, and the second step added a second sample barcode and Illumina TruSeq adapters. The libraries were sequenced on an Illumina NovaSeq using 2 x 150 bp paired-end reads. The paper's processing steps were these. Reads were demultiplexed and collapsed into UMI-guided consensus sequences with migec v1.2.7. Using mixcr v2.1.11, UMI consensuses were aligned to TRA and TRB V and J templates and then assembled into clonotypes. A clonotype was counted as expanded or contracted only when both edgeR and NoisET called the clonotype significant, with the noise models trained on biological replicates. For edgeR calls, a false discovery rate-adjusted p below 0.01 and a log2 fold-change threshold of 1 were applied. PCA with hierarchical clustering of max-normalized trajectories of the 1000 most abundant clonotypes was used as exploratory dynamics analysis. Separately sequenced CD4+ and CD8+ repertoires were used to assign the CD4 or CD8 phenotype of responding clones. Using fastp trimming at Q25 and MiXCR clonotype assembly, TCRdb reanalyzed the public sequencing data and kept in-frame beta chains. Rows are combined by CDR3 protein, so each entry shows the most common genes and DNA. These V and J calls rely on TCRdb rather than the paper's analysis. This sample has fewer than 250,000 distinct CDR3 sequences in its table, and under 30% of those were observed once. The ten largest clones capture about an eighth of the sample.

Ficoll-Paque density gradient centrifugation was the method used to isolate PBMCs. This clonotype has more than one count but fewer than ten. It lacks a known antigen. Per-nucleotide qualities are absent, and no much larger clonotype sits a single base away. The sample consisted of PBMCs or a T cell subset sorted from them (not recorded which). This receptor was identified in an adult woman who had mild COVID-19 (a few samples of this study predate the infection). The sample titles of this study are shuffled in the database, so cell type and time point are left out; the donor was told from shared clones.

CDR3 protein: CASSLDLFGYTF. The nucleotide sequence is given as TGTGCCAGCAGCTTAGACCTGTTTGGCTACACCTTC. The V gene is TRBV7-2 and the J gene is TRBJ1-2; confidence is insufficient to name the D gene. V and J are truncated by 1 base and 7 bases respectively, leaving an intervening sequence of 7 bases. Reading the germline V gene gives CDR1 SGHTA and CDR2 FQGNSA. Including cysteine and phenylalanine, the CDR3 has 12 amino acids. Just CDR3 DNA is preserved here, 36 bases in frame from base 1.